The rows below give T cell receptor beta chains drawn from one sample of a study of blood T cells in healthy people across ages. TCRdb re-analysed the 5' RACE reads in MiXCR, keeping a single row per CDR3 protein. The table shows hundreds of thousands of distinct CDR3 sequences, with roughly 50% occurring only once. Source material: blood. These receptors were taken from a man aged 35 to 55 in good health. Each CDR3 is given with its conserved first and last residue. D genes are given only for firm matches. Size tells how often a clone was seen (once, few, many) or the class of an expanded clone, and some rows leave it out.

TRBJ2-3	-	-	TRBV5-6	TGTGCCAGCAGCCCCGCGGCGGGCACAGATACGCAGTATTTT	CASSPAAGTDTQYF
TRBJ1-2	-	TRBD1	TRBV9	TGTGCCAGCAGCCAATCCGGGACAGGGGGCCTCATGTTTTATGGCTACACCTTC	CASSQSGTGGLMFYGYTF
TRBJ2-3	-	-	TRBV29-1	TGCAGCGGCACTACGGTCACAGATACGCAGTATTTT	CSGTTVTDTQYF
TRBJ2-1	few	TRBD2	TRBV5-5	TGTGCCAGCAGCCTAGCGGGGGGTGGGCAGTTCTTC	CASSLAGGGQFF
TRBJ2-6	-	TRBD1	TRBV6-6	TGTGCCAGCACCGGGACAGGCCAAGTCTCTGGGGCCAACGTCCTGACTTTC	CASTGTGQVSGANVLTF
TRBJ2-2	-	TRBD2	TRBV12-3/TRBV12-4	TGTGCCAGCAGCGCCGGACTAGCGGTTAACACCGGGGAGCTGTTTTTT	CASSAGLAVNTGELFF
TRBJ1-4	few	TRBD1	TRBV28	TGTGCCAGCAGGGACAGGTCAGCTGAAAAACTGTTTTTT	CASRDRSAEKLFF
TRBJ2-1	few	TRBD2	TRBV25-1	TGTGCCAGCAGCGTACCGGGGGGGAATGAGCAGTTCTTC	CASSVPGGNEQFF
TRBJ1-1	-	TRBD1	TRBV12-3/TRBV12-4	TGTGCCAGCAGGGGGACAGGGGGCGGTGGTGAAGCTTTCTTT	CASRGTGGGGEAFF
TRBJ2-1	-	-	TRBV12-3/TRBV12-4	TGTGCCAGCAGTTCCCTGTTGGGGGGGCCCGGGTCCTACAATGAGCAGTTCTTC	CASSSLLGGPGSYNEQFF
TRBJ2-3	-	TRBD2	TRBV24-1	TGTGCCACCAGCGAACCCGGGACTAGCGGACCGAGGGTCACAGATACGCAGTATTTT	CATSEPGTSGPRVTDTQYF
TRBJ1-2	-	TRBD1	TRBV28	TGTGCCAGCGGGACAGGGGGTACCTATGGCTACACCTTC	CASGTGGTYGYTF
TRBJ1-1	few	-	TRBV12-3/TRBV12-4	TGTGCCAGCAGTGTGACCTACACTGAAGCTTTCTTT	CASSVTYTEAFF
TRBJ2-5	-	TRBD1	TRBV20-1	TGCAGTGCTAGAGAATTACAGGGGGGCCGAGAGACCCAGTACTTC	CSARELQGGRETQYF
TRBJ1-2	-	-	TRBV2	TGTGCCAGCAGCGCGGAACAGGGATCGAATGGCTACACCTTC	CASSAEQGSNGYTF
TRBJ1-2	-	TRBD1	TRBV6-1	TGTGCCAGCAGTGCGTTACAGGGGGCGAGGAGCTATGGCTACACCTTC	CASSALQGARSYGYTF
TRBJ1-2	many	-	TRBV7-2	TGTGCCAGCAGCTCCACCCGACGGGCTACTAACTATGGCTACACCTTC	CASSSTRRATNYGYTF
TRBJ1-2	few	TRBD1	TRBV5-1	TGCGCCAGCGTACCGGGGGTGGGACAGAACTATGGCTACACCTTC	CASVPGVGQNYGYTF
TRBJ1-2	few	-	TRBV24-1	TGTGCCACCAGTGATTTGAATCGGTACGGGACGGAGGGCTACACCTTC	CATSDLNRYGTEGYTF
TRBJ2-1	-	-	TRBV24-1	TGTGCCACCAGGAGACCGAGACTAGAGAACTACAATGAGCAGTTCTTC	CATRRPRLENYNEQFF
TRBJ2-3	-	-	TRBV4-3	TGCGCCAGCAGCCAAGGGTTTGCGGAGAGAGATACGCAGTATTTT	CASSQGFAERDTQYF
TRBJ2-1	-	TRBD2	TRBV7-2	TGTGCCAGCAGCTTACCGCACCTGACTAGCGGGGGGCCCCTTAGCTCCGACAATGAGCAGTTCTTC	CASSLPHLTSGGPLSSDNEQFF
TRBJ2-3	few	-	TRBV27	TGTGCCAGCAGTCTTCATAGGACAGACACAGATACGCAGTATTTT	CASSLHRTDTDTQYF
TRBJ2-4	-	-	TRBV7-2	TGTGCCAGCAGCCGGACACTGAACATTCAGTACTTC	CASSRTLNIQYF
TRBJ2-5	-	TRBD1	TRBV5-1	TGCGCCAGCAGCTTGAGCGACGTACGACAGGGAGAGACCCAGTACTTC	CASSLSDVRQGETQYF
TRBJ2-7	few	TRBD1	TRBV3-1	TGTGCCAGCAGCCCCTATGGACAGGGCGAGCAGTACTTC	CASSPYGQGEQYF
TRBJ2-3	-	-	TRBV18	TGTGCCAGCTCACCCAAGGCAGGTTCTACAGATACGCAGTATTTT	CASSPKAGSTDTQYF
TRBJ2-5	-	-	TRBV27	TGTGCCAGCAGTTTACAGGGTCGGGGGTTTCAAGAGACCCAGTACTTC	CASSLQGRGFQETQYF
TRBJ2-7	-	-	TRBV7-9	TGTGCCAGCAGCTTAGAGGCCAGCTCGGACGAGCAGTACTTC	CASSLEASSDEQYF
TRBJ2-3	-	TRBD2	TRBV4-1	TGCGCCAGCAGAGGGGGGCTAGCGGGAGGCCTCACAGATACGCAGTATTTT	CASRGGLAGGLTDTQYF
TRBJ2-4	-	-	TRBV12-3/TRBV12-4	TGTGCCAGCAGAATGGAAGGGGGAAACATTCAGTACTTC	CASRMEGGNIQYF
TRBJ2-1	once	-	TRBV7-2	TGTGCCAGCAGCTTAGCGCCCCTAGGTGTCTACAATGAGCAGTTCTTC	CASSLAPLGVYNEQFF
TRBJ2-1	once	TRBD2	TRBV4-2	TGTGCCAGCAGCCGGACGGGACTAGCGGAAAGATATGAGCAGTTCTTC	CASSRTGLAERYEQFF
TRBJ2-1	-	-	TRBV28	TGTGCCAGCGGATTAGTAAGCAGGAATTATGGGGATGAGCAGTTCTTC	CASGLVSRNYGDEQFF
TRBJ1-1	few	TRBD1	TRBV11-3	TGTGCCAGCAGCTCTGGGACAGGGCCCACTGAAGCTTTCTTT	CASSSGTGPTEAFF
TRBJ2-7	-	TRBD2	TRBV20-1	TGCAGTGCTTACGGGACTAGCGATCTATACGAGCAGTACTTC	CSAYGTSDLYEQYF
TRBJ1-4	-	-	TRBV12-3/TRBV12-4	TGTGCCACCGGGGTCCGGGCGGCCGAAAAACTGTTTTTT	CATGVRAAEKLFF
TRBJ1-1	-	-	TRBV29-1	TGCAGCGTTGAGGGCGATATGAACACTGAAGCTTTCTTT	CSVEGDMNTEAFF
TRBJ2-5	-	-	TRBV6-1	TGTGCCAGCAGTGAGAATGCGGGCATAGAGACCCAGTACTTC	CASSENAGIETQYF
TRBJ1-5	-	-	TRBV12-5	TGTGCTAGTGGTTTAGAAGTACAGCCCCAGCATTTT	CASGLEVQPQHF
TRBJ2-5	-	TRBD2	TRBV7-9	TGTGCCAGCAGCCCTAGCGGTATAGCAGAGACCCAGTACTTC	CASSPSGIAETQYF
TRBJ2-1	-	TRBD2	TRBV27	TGTGCCAGCGGAAAAGCGGGAGGGATATACAATGAGCAGTTCTTC	CASGKAGGIYNEQFF
TRBJ2-5	-	-	TRBV5-1	TGCGCCAGCAGCTTGGAGCGGGCAGACCACAATGAGCAGTACTTC	CASSLERADHNEQYF
TRBJ2-3	-	-	TRBV7-2	TGTGCCAGCAGCTTTGCCGGATATAGCACAGATACGCAGTATTTT	CASSFAGYSTDTQYF
TRBJ1-1	-	-	TRBV10-3	TGTGCCATTACAGGGTCGATGAACACTGAAGCTTTCTTT	CAITGSMNTEAFF
TRBJ2-2	-	TRBD1	TRBV5-1	TGCGCCAGCAGCCTAGGGACAGGGAGTTTTGAGAACACCGGGGAGCTGTTTTTT	CASSLGTGSFENTGELFF
TRBJ2-3	-	TRBD1	TRBV28	TGTGCCAGCAGACCACAGGGGAGTGTAACGGATACGCAGTATTTT	CASRPQGSVTDTQYF
TRBJ2-5	few	TRBD1	TRBV28	TGTGCCAGCGCAGGGGGCAATCAAGAGACCCAGTACTTC	CASAGGNQETQYF
TRBJ2-7	few	-	TRBV28	TGTGCCACCGGGGGGGACAGCTACGAGCAGTACTTC	CATGGDSYEQYF
TRBJ1-6	-	-	TRBV3-1	TGTGCCAGCACCCTGTGGTCGTCGGCTGACTATAATTCACCCCTCCACTTT	CASTLWSSADYNSPLHF
TRBJ1-5	-	-	TRBV11-3	TGTGCCAGCAGCTTATCCCCGGGAACGCCCCAGCATTTT	CASSLSPGTPQHF
TRBJ2-3	-	TRBD2	TRBV3-1	TGTGCCAGCAGCCAAGATTGGGGGGGTGGCACAGATACGCAGTATTTT	CASSQDWGGGTDTQYF
TRBJ2-3	-	-	TRBV7-3	TGTGCCAGCAGCTCCGATTCCCGAGGTCCAGATACGCAGTATTTT	CASSSDSRGPDTQYF
TRBJ2-3	-	TRBD2	TRBV5-1	TGCGCCACCTCGGTGGGAGGGAGCTCCACAGATACGCAGTATTTT	CATSVGGSSTDTQYF
TRBJ2-1	-	TRBD2	TRBV12-3/TRBV12-4	TGTGCCAGCAGGCGCCGACCGGGACTAGCGATGAATGAGCAGTTCTTC	CASRRRPGLAMNEQFF
TRBJ1-5	few	TRBD1	TRBV6-2/TRBV6-3	TGTGCCAGCAGTCGGGACAGGGGATTGAGCAATCAGCCCCAGCATTTT	CASSRDRGLSNQPQHF
TRBJ1-2	-	-	TRBV20-1	TGCAGTACTGGACGAGATCGGAATGGCTACACCTTC	CSTGRDRNGYTF